These 5 T cell receptor beta chains originate from one sample sequenced in a study of cytomegalovirus exposure and HLA in healthy donors. The PCR ran on 60 Vbeta and 13 Jbeta primers. The assay was immunoSEQ multiplex PCR, and TCRdb's table has in-frame clones only and misses some. The top ten clones hold approximately 13% of a sample with 150,000 to 200,000 clones, under 80% of them seen once. What was sequenced was PBMCs. The receptor source for this set is a woman in her forties or fifties in good health and CMV-seropositive.

V gene TRBV27 combines with J gene TRBJ2-7; 7 nucleotides agree with TRBD1. V was clipped by 8 bases and J by 4 bases; unmatched bases: 14. The CDR3 sequence is 15 residues long. Germline CDR1 reads MNHEY; CDR2 reads SMNVEV (reference sequence). In DNA form, the CDR3 reads TGTGCCAGCTCTTATTACCGGGACAGAGAGTACGAGCAGTACTTC. Translated: CASSYYRDREYEQYF.

The chain combines TRBV7-3 with TRBJ1-1; D might be TRBD1 (5 bases). CDR3 size: 14 residues. Trimming removed 0 bases at V and 6 bases at J, with 11 bases between. Looked up from germline, CDR1 is SGHTA and CDR2 is FQGTGA. The CDR3 DNA reads as TGTGCCAGCAGCTTAACCCCAGGAGGGGCTGAAGCTTTCTTT. Its protein is CASSLTPGGAEAFF.

The chain links TRBV5-4 to TRBJ2-2, with 9 bases identical to TRBD2. Germline CDR1 is SGHNT and CDR2 is YYREEE (reference sequence). The J segment lost 7 bases and the V segment lost 4 bases, leaving 5 bases of the junction unmatched. This CDR3 has 14 residues. CDR3 protein: CASSTSGSVGELFF. The CDR3 DNA follows: TGTGCCAGCAGCACTAGCGGGTCGGTCGGGGAGCTGTTTTTT.

The chain uses TRBV13 and TRBJ1-1, with D maybe TRBD1 (5 bases). The CDR3 has 13 amino acids. The V and J ends lost 8 bases and 3 bases respectively, with 13 bases between them. In germline, CDR1 is PRHDT, CDR2 FYEKMQ (reference sequence). The CDR3 nucleotides read TGTGCCAGCTTCCCGGACATAGACACTGAAGCTTTCTTT. Translation: CASFPDIDTEAFF.

This clone was seen a single time. This is likely a read error, given that the CDR3 carries no conserved phenylalanine or tryptophan at its end. V and J are TRBV11-3 and TRBJ2-2, with 11 nucleotides matching TRBD1. CDR3 length: 19 amino acids. The V and J ends lost 2 bases and 3 bases, in that order; junction bases with no gene match: 11. Germline CDR1 is SGHNT and CDR2 is YENEEA. CDR3: CASSLSGVWGQGDTGELFS. The CDR3 nucleotides read TGTGCCAGCAGCTTATCAGGGGTGTGGGGACAGGGGGACACCGGGGAGCTGTTTTCT.